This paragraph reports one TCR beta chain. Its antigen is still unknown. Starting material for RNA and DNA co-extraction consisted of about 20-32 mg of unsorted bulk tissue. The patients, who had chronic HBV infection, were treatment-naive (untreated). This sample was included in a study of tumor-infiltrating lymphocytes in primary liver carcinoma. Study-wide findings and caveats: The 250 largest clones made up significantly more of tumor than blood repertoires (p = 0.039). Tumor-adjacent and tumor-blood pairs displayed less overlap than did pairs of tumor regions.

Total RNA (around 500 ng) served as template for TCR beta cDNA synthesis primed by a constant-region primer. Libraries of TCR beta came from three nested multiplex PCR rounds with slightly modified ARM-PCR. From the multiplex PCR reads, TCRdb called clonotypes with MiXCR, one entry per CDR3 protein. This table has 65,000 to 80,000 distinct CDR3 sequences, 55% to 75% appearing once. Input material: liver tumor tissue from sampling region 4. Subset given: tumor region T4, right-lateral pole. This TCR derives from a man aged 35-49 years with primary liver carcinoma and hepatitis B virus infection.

CDR3 bases: TGCAGTGCTACAGACTACAATCAGCCCCAGCATTTT. It specifies CSATDYNQPQHF. The chain joins TRBV20-1 to TRBJ1-5; D not certain. The CDR3 has 12 residues. The germline gives CDR1 DFQATT, CDR2 SNEGSKA (reference sequence). V was trimmed by 4 bases and J by 3 bases, leaving 7 bases between them.